This T cell receptor (beta chain) was documented in a study of shared clonotypes between healthy human individuals. Per the authors' pipeline: Because ImmunoSEQ provided only junction sequences with no quality scores, the filtering differed. Some clones are missing from TCRdb's copy, which holds only in-frame ones; the method was immunoSEQ multiplex PCR. The V and J calls and clone size come from that table; D and trimming were worked out from the DNA. The sample lists about 680,000 clones; about 91% were seen once. Cells designated naive CD8 were CD45RO-negative and were positively selected for CCR7, with terminally differentiated effector memory CD45RA+ cells excluded. The length of the CDR3 is 12 residues. The germline V gene encodes CDR1 MNHEY and CDR2 SMNVEV (reference sequence). V was pared by 3 bases and J by 6 bases, with 9 bases between. Study-level findings and limits: Unshared clonotypes carried lower generation probabilities than those common to all four donors.

A note on this clone: The antigen is undetermined.

The sample taken for sequencing was naive CD8+ T cells sorted from blood. The genes are TRBV27 and TRBJ2-7, with D maybe TRBD2 (6 bases). The sequence came from a man aged 25 to 40 in good health. The CDR3 sequence: CASSFMGGEQYF. Written as DNA, the CDR3 is TGTGCCAGCAGTTTTATGGGAGGCGAGCAGTACTTC.